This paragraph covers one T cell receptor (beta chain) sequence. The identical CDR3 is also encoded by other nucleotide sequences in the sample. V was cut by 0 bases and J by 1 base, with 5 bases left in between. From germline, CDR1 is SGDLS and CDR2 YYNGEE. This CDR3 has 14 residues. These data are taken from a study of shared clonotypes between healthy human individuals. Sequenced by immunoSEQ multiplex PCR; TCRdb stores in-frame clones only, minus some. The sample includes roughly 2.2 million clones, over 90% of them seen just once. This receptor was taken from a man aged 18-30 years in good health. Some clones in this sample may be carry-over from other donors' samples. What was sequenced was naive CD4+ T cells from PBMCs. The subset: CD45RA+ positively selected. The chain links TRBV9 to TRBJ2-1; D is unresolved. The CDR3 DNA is TGTGCCAGCAGCGTAGCTGGATCCTACAATGAGCAGTTCTTC. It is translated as CASSVAGSYNEQFF.